This T cell receptor beta chain was observed in a study of shared clonotypes between healthy human individuals. Sequenced by immunoSEQ multiplex PCR; TCRdb stores in-frame clones only, minus some. The table records millions of clones, more than 80% of them present only once. Trimming pared 0 bases from V and 5 bases from J, leaving 11 bases between. The CDR3 consists of 15 residues. Per germline, CDR1 SGDLS and CDR2 YYNGEE. Source material: naive CD4+ T cells sorted from blood. The subset was: CD45RA+ positively selected. This TCR came from a man younger than 35 in good health. V gene TRBV9 combines with J gene TRBJ1-4; D unclear. The CDR3 protein is CASSVEAAANEKLFF. The CDR3 DNA is TGTGCCAGCAGCGTAGAGGCGGCAGCAAATGAAAAACTGTTTTTT.